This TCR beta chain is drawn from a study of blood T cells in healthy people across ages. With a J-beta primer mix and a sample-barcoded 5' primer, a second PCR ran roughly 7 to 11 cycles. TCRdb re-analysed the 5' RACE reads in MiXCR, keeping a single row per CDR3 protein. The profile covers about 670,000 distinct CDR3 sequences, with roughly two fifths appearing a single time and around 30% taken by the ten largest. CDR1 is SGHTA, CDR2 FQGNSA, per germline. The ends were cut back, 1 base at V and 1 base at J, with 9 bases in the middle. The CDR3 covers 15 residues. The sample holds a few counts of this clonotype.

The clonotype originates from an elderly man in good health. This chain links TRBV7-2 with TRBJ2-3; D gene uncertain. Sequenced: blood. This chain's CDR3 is CASSLGGEGTDTQYF. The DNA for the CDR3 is TGTGCCAGCAGCTTAGGCGGAGAGGGCACAGATACGCAGTATTTT.